This is a list of T cell receptor beta chains from one sample in a study of cytomegalovirus exposure and HLA in healthy donors. Sequencing used immunoSEQ multiplex PCR; TCRdb keeps in-frame clones, though not all of them. The repertoire holds 50,000 or so clones, 65% to 85% seen once, with over 2% in the top ten. Sequencing used PBMCs. All receptors come from a boy aged 10-17 years in good health and CMV-seropositive. The CDR3 runs from the conserved cysteine through the conserved F or W. D genes are given only for firm matches. Only part of the rows carry a size: once, few, many, or a class if the clone is expanded.

V	D	size	J	CDR3	DNA
TRBV7-9	-	-	TRBJ1-3	CASSFGFLAGNTIYF	TGTGCCAGCAGCTTCGGGTTTTTGGCTGGAAACACCATATATTTT
TRBV9	-	-	TRBJ2-2	CASSVGSKGELFF	TGTGCCAGCAGCGTAGGAAGCAAGGGGGAGCTGTTTTTT
TRBV4-1	-	few	TRBJ1-5	CASSQGFGKNRLRNQPQHF	TGCGCCAGCAGCCAAGGGTTTGGTAAGAACAGGCTTAGGAATCAGCCCCAGCATTTT
TRBV5-1	-	-	TRBJ1-2	CASAISRQLYGYTF	TGCGCCAGCGCTATCTCGAGACAGCTCTATGGCTACACCTTC
TRBV9	TRBD2	-	TRBJ2-5	CASTRGLQETQYF	TGTGCCAGCACGCGGGGACTACAAGAGACCCAGTACTTC
TRBV9	TRBD2	-	TRBJ2-3	CASSNRGDHLDTQYF	TGTGCCAGCAGCAACCGGGGGGATCACTTAGATACGCAGTATTTT
TRBV18	TRBD1	-	TRBJ2-7	CASSPSSGTVYYEQYF	TGTGCCAGCTCACCATCTTCCGGGACAGTTTACTACGAGCAGTACTTC
TRBV11-2	-	-	TRBJ1-2	CASSLEAGEGYTF	TGTGCCAGCAGCTTAGAGGCGGGAGAAGGCTACACCTTC
TRBV5-1	-	-	TRBJ2-1	CASSLEGAPGDEQFF	TGCGCCAGCAGCCTGGAAGGGGCCCCCGGCGATGAGCAGTTCTTC
TRBV5-1	TRBD2	-	TRBJ2-7	CASSFLPSGGEYEQYF	TGCGCCAGCAGCTTTCTTCCTAGCGGGGGGGAATACGAGCAGTACTTC
TRBV7-2	TRBD2	-	TRBJ2-1	CASSTGRGGNPYNEQFF	TGTGCCAGCAGCACCGGGCGGGGGGGCAATCCCTACAATGAGCAGTTCTTC
TRBV29-1	TRBD2	-	TRBJ2-3	CSVVITSGSTDTQYF	TGCAGCGTTGTCATAACTAGCGGGAGCACAGATACGCAGTATTTT
TRBV7-8	-	-	TRBJ2-7	CASSFRQDYEQYF	TGTGCCAGCAGCTTTCGGCAGGACTACGAGCAGTACTTC
TRBV2	-	-	TRBJ2-1	CASSLVADEQFF	TGTGCCAGCAGTCTGGTTGCGGATGAGCAGTTCTTC
TRBV5-6	-	few	TRBJ1-1	CASSWTVMNTEAFF	TGTGCCAGCAGCTGGACAGTAATGAACACTGAAGCTTTCTTT
TRBV9	TRBD1	few	TRBJ1-5	CASSLTGEGQPQHF	TGTGCCAGCAGCCTGACAGGGGAGGGTCAGCCCCAGCATTTT
TRBV5-1	TRBD2	-	TRBJ2-1	CASSLGLAGGLRDEQFF	TGCGCCAGCAGCCTAGGACTAGCGGGGGGGCTTAGGGATGAGCAGTTCTTC
TRBV7-9	TRBD1	-	TRBJ1-2	CASSPGQGLYGYTF	TGTGCCAGCAGCCCGGGACAGGGCCTCTATGGCTACACCTTC
TRBV6-1	-	once	TRBJ2-7	CASSDSLYEQYF	TGTGCCAGCAGTGACAGTCTCTACGAGCAGTACTTC
TRBV10-3	-	-	TRBJ2-7	CAISVSSYEQYF	TGTGCCATCAGTGTCAGTTCCTACGAGCAGTACTTC
TRBV14	-	-	TRBJ1-3	CASSRQFGSGNTIYF	TGTGCCAGCAGCCGACAGTTCGGGTCTGGAAACACCATATATTTT
TRBV6-4	-	-	TRBJ2-3	CASSDSRGTDTQYF	TGTGCCAGCAGTGACTCGAGAGGAACAGATACGCAGTATTTT